This paragraph covers one T cell receptor beta chain sequence. The entry originates in a study of blood T cell repertoires in COVID-19. The overall study: The United States, Italy and Spain were the sources of the acute and convalescent COVID-19 samples. PBMCs, B-cell-depleted T cells, or T cells were the source of the cDNA or gDNA that made up the material.

In the original workflow: Estimation of nucleated cell counts relied on the amplification of reference gene primers. Repertoires were generated with immunoSEQ multiplex PCR, while TCRdb's copy carries only in-frame clones and drops some. The V and J calls and clone size are taken from that table; D and trimming were inferred from the DNA. The repertoire includes fewer than 65,000 clones, about 86% of them detected once, and over 9% sits in the top ten. Germline CDR1 and CDR2: SGHRS and YFSETQ. Trimming took 3 bases from V and 3 from J; bases not matched to a gene: 7. CDR3 length equals 15 residues. The gene calls are TRBV5-1 and TRBJ2-7; 9 bases are a match to TRBD2. This TCR derives from a human donor in a cohort sampled during active COVID-19. Sequencing used peripheral blood. CDR3 nucleotides: TGCGCCAGCAGCTGGGGGCCTAGCGGGGTCTACGAGCAGTACTTC. This translates into CASSWGPSGVYEQYF.